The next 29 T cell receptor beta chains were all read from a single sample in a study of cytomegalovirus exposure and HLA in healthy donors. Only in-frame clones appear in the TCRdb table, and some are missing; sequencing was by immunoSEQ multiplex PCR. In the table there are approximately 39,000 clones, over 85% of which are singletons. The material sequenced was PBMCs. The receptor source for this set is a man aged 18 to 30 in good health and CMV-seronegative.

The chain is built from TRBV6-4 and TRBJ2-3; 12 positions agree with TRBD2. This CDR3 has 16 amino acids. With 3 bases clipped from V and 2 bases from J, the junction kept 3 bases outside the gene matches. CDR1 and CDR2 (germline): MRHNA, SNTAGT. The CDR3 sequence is CASSEASGGATDTQYF. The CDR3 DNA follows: TGTGCCAGCAGTGAGGCTAGCGGGGGGGCCACAGATACGCAGTATTTT.

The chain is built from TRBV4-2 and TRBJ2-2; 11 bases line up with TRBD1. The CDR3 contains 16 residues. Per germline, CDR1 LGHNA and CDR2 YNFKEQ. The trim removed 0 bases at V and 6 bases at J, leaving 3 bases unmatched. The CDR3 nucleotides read TGTGCCAGCAGCCAAGAGGGGACAGGGGGAGCCGGGGAGCTGTTTTTT. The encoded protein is CASSQEGTGGAGELFF.

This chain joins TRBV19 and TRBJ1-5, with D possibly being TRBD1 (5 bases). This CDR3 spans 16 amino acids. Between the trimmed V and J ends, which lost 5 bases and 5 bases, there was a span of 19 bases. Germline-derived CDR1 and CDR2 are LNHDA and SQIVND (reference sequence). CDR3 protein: CASSGGSQLSYQPQHF. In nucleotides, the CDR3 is TGTGCCAGTAGTGGGGGGAGCCAACTAAGTTATCAGCCCCAGCATTTT.

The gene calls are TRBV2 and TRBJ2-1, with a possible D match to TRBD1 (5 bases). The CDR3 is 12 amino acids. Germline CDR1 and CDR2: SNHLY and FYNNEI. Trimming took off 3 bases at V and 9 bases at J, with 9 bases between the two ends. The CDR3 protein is CASSDRAFEQFF. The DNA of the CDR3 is TGTGCCAGCAGTGACAGGGCGTTTGAGCAGTTCTTC.

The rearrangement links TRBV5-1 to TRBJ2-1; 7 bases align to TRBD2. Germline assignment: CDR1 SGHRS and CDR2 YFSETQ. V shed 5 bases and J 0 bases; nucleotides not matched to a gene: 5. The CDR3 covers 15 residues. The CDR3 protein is CASSLADSSYNEQFF. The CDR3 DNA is TGCGCCAGCAGTCTAGCGGATAGCTCCTACAATGAGCAGTTCTTC.

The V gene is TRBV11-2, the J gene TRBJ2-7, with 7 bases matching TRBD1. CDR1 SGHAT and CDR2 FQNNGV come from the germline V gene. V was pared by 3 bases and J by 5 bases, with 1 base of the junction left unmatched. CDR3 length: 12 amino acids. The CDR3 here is CASSFDRDEQYF. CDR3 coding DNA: TGTGCCAGCAGCTTCGACAGGGACGAGCAGTACTTC.

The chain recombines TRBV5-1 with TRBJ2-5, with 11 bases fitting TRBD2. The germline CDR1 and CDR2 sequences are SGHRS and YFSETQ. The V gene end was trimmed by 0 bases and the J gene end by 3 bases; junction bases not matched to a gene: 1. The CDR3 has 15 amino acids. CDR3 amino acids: CASSLVGLAEETQYF. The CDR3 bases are TGCGCCAGCAGCTTGGTGGGACTAGCGGAAGAGACCCAGTACTTC.

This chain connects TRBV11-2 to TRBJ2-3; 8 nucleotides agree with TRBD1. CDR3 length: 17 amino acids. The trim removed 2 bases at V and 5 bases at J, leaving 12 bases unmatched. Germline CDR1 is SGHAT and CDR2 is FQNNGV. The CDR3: CASSLRSGQGVLDTQYF. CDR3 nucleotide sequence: TGTGCCAGCAGCTTAAGGTCCGGACAGGGAGTCTTAGATACGCAGTATTTT.

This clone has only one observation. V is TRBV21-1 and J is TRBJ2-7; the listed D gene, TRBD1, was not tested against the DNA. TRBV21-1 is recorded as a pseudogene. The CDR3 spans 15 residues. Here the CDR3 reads CASSKEVTGTYEQYF. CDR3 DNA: TGTGCCAGCAGCAAAGAAGTGACAGGTACCTACGAGCAGTACTTC.

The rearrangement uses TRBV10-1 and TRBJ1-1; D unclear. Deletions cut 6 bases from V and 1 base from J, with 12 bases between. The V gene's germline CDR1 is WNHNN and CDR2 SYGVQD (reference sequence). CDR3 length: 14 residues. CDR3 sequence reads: CASSRITENTEAFF. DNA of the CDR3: TGCGCCAGCAGCCGCATTACAGAGAACACTGAAGCTTTCTTT.

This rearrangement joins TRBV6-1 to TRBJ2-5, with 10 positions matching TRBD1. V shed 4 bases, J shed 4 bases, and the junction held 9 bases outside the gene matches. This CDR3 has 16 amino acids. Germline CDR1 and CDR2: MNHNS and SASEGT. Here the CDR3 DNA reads TGTGCCAGCAGTGCCCCCGGGACAGGGGCCGGAGAGACCCAGTACTTC. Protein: CASSAPGTGAGETQYF.

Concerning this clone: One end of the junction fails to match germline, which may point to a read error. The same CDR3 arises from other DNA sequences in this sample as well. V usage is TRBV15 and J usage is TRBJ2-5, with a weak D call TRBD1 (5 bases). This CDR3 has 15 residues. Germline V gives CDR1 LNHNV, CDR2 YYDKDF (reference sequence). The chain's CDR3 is CATSRDRGRGETQYF. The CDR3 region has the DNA TGTGCCACTAGCAGAGATCGTGGTAGGGGAGAGACCCAGTACTTC. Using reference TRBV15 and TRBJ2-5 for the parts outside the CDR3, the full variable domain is DAMVIQNPRYQVTQFGKPVTLSCSQTLNHNVMYWYQQKSSQAPKLLFHYYDKDFNNEADTPDNFQSRRPNTSFCFLDIRSPGLGDTAMYLCATSRDRGRGETQYFGPGTRLLVL.

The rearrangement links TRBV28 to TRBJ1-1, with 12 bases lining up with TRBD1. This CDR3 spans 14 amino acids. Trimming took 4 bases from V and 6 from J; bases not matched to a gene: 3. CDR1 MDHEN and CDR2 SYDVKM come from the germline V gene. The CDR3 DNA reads TGTGCCAGCAGTTCGGGACAGGGGGCCGCTGAAGCTTTCTTT. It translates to CASSSGQGAAEAFF.

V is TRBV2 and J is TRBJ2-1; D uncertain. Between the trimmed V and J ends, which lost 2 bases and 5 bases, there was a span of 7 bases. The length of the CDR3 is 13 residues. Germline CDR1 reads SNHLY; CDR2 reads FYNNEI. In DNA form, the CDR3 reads TGTGCCAGCAGTGAATCGCGTAACAATGAGCAGTTCTTC. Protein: CASSESRNNEQFF.

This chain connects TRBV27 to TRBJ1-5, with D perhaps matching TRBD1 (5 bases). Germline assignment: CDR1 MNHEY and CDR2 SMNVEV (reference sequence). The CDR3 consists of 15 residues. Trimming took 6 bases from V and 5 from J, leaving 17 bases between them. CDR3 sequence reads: CASRTSGLLYQPQHF. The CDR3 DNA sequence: TGTGCCAGCAGAACTTCGGGACTTCTTTATCAGCCCCAGCATTTT.

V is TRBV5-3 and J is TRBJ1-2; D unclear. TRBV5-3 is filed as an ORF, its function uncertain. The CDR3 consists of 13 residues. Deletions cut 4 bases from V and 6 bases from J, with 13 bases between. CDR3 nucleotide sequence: TGTGCCAGAAGCCCCGGCTCGCGGGATGGCTACACCTTC. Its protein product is CARSPGSRDGYTF.

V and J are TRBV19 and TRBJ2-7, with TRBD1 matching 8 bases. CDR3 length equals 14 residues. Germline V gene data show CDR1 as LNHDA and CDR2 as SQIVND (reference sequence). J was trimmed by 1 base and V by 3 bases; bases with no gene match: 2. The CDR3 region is CASSIYRGSYEQYF. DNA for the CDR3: TGTGCCAGTAGTATCTACAGGGGGTCCTACGAGCAGTACTTC.

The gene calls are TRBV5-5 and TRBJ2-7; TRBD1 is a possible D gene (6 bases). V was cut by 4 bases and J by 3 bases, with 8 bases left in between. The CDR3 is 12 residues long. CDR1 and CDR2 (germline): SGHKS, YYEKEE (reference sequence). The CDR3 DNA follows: TGTGCCAGCAGCCGGACAGACTACGAGCAGTACTTC. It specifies CASSRTDYEQYF.

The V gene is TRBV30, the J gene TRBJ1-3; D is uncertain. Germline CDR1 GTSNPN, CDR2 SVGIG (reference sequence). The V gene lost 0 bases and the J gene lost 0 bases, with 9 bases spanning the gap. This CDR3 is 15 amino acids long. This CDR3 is CAWSVRVSSGNTIYF. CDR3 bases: TGTGCCTGGAGTGTAAGAGTCTCCTCTGGAAACACCATATATTTT.

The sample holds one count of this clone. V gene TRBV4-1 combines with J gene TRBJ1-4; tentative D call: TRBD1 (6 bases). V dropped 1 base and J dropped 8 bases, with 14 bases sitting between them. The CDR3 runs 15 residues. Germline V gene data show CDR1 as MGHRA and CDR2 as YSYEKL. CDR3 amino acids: CASSQVPGDREKLFF. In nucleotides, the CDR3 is TGCGCCAGCAGCCAAGTCCCAGGGGATAGGGAAAAACTGTTTTTT.

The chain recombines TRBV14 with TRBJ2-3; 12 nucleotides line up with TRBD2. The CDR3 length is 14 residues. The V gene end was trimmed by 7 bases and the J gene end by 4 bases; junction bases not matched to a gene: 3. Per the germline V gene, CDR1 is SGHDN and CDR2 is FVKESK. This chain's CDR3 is CASKGLAGPDTQYF. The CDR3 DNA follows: TGTGCCAGCAAGGGACTAGCGGGCCCAGATACGCAGTATTTT.

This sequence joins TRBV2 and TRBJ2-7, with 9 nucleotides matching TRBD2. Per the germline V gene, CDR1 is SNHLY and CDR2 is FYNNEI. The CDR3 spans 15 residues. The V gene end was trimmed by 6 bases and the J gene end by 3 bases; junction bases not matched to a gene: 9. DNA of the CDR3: TGTGCCAGCAGCTCGGGGGGCGGGAGGGTCTACGAGCAGTACTTC. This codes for CASSSGGGRVYEQYF.

The CDR3 spells CASSPGDRLYEQYF. CDR3 in DNA: TGTGCCAGCAGCCCCGGGGACAGATTATACGAGCAGTACTTC. The genes are TRBV7-8 and TRBJ2-7; 7 nucleotides agree with TRBD1. J gave up 4 bases and V 5 bases, and 8 bases lay outside the gene matches. This CDR3 comprises 14 residues. Germline CDR1 and CDR2: SGHVS and FQNEAQ.

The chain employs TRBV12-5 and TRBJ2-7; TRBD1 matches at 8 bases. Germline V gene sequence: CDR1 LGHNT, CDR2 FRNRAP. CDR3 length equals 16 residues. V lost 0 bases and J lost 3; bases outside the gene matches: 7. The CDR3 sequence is CASGLVAGGEVYEQYF. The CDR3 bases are TGTGCTAGTGGTTTGGTCGCAGGGGGCGAAGTCTACGAGCAGTACTTC.

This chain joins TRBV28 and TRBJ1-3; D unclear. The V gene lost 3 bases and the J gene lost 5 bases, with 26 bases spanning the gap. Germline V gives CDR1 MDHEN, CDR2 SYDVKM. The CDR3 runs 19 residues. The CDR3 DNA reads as TGTGCCAGCAGTTTTGGAGGAGGGAGTCACCCCATGAGGAGAAACACCATATATTTT. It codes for CASSFGGGSHPMRRNTIYF.

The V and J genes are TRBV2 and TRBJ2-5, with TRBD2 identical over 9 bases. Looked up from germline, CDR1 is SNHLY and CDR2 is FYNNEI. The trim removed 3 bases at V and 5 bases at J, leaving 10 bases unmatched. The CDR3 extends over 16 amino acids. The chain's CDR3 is CASSEGSSGNGETQYF. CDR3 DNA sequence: TGTGCCAGCAGTGAGGGGTCTAGCGGGAACGGGGAGACCCAGTACTTC.

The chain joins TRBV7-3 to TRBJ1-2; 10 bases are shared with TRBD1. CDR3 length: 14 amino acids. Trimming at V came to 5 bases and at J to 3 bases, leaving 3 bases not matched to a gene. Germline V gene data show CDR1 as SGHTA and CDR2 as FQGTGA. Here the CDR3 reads CASSQGTGDYGYTF. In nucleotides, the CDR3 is TGTGCCAGCAGCCAGGGGACAGGGGACTATGGCTACACCTTC.

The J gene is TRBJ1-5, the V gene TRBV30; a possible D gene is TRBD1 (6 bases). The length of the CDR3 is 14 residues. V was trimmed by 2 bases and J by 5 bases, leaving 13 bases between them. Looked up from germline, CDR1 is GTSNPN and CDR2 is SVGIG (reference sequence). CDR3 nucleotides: TGTGCCTGGAGTACGTCAACAGGGCATCAGCCCCAGCATTTT. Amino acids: CAWSTSTGHQPQHF.

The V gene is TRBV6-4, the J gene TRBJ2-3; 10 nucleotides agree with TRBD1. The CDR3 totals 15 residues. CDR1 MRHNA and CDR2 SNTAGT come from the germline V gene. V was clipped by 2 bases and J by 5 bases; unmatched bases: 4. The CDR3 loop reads CASSDRTGGGDTQYF. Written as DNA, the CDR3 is TGTGCCAGCAGTGACAGGACAGGGGGGGGAGATACGCAGTATTTT.